Described below is a single TCR beta chain sequence and its context. Its antigen is currently unknown. The germline V gene has CDR1 DFQATT and CDR2 SNEGSKA (reference sequence). The CDR3 extends over 13 amino acids. The sample originates from a study of CXCR3-negative and CXCR3-positive naive CD8 T cells. In the study overall: Across all libraries, TRB reads numbered about 135 million, with about 1.5 +/- 0.3 million in each library.

Study observations and caveats: Comparably high diversity marked both naive subsets, whereas memory CD8+ cells had much lower diversity. Naive subsets expressed similar surface CD5; TRB CDR3 features served to infer TCR strength.

The TRB libraries of cDNA were built by UMI-labeled 5' RACE. TCRdb processed the 5' RACE reads again and assigns one entry to each CDR3 protein, with no DNA. The sample holds about 45,000 distinct CDR3 sequences. The clonotype originates from a human donor in good health. Some clones in this sample may be carry-over from other donors' samples. The chain couples TRBV20-1 to TRBJ2-1; no DNA is available, so the TRBD1 call from TCRdb remains unchecked. The sequencing input was memory CD8+ T cells from blood. This CDR3 reads CSAGPGRGHEQFF.